This T cell receptor beta chain was observed in a study of neoadjuvant anti-PD-1 for oral cavity cancer. Findings of the study overall: Each response group had just a few patients in TCR analyses. Treg/Th17 ratio rose with pretreatment blood and fell with post-treatment tumor TCRbeta clonality.

Most PBMC samples had around 480 ng input DNA in six replicates. The table came from immunoSEQ multiplex PCR; TCRdb's copy has only in-frame clones and leaves some out. The sample has about 16,000 clones; 65% to 75% are singletons. There are 14 residues in the CDR3. The germline V gene encodes CDR1 LNHDA and CDR2 SQIVND (reference sequence). V was clipped by 4 bases and J by 6 bases; unmatched bases: 5. Worth noting for this clone: Its antigen is unidentified.

Sequenced here: PBMCs, sampled before nivolumab (anti-PD-1) treatment. V is TRBV19 and J is TRBJ2-2, with 7 bases aligning to TRBD1. The TCR was taken from a person aged 40 to 85 with oral cavity squamous cell carcinoma. In DNA form, the CDR3 reads TGTGCCAGTAGTAATATAGGGGGCTCCGGGGAGCTGTTTTTT. This codes for CASSNIGGSGELFF.